Presented here are 19 T cell receptor beta chains from one specimen sequenced in a study of T cell repertoires in cytomegalovirus infection. TCRdb called the reads again in MiXCR, with one record for every CDR3 protein. The sample lists about 140,000 distinct CDR3 sequences, 5.5% to 8% occurring once. The specimen was PBMCs. The source of these receptors is a human donor in good health (CMV status not recorded). Some clones in this sample may be carry-over from other donors' samples.

This clonotype was counted ten times or more. The chain carries TRBV7-3 and TRBJ2-3, with D maybe TRBD2 (5 bases). Germline V lookup: CDR1 SGHTA, CDR2 FQGTGA. V was clipped by 6 bases and J by 3 bases, with 13 bases between them. This CDR3 is built from 14 residues. The chain's CDR3 is CASSRGLGTDTQYF. The DNA of the CDR3 is TGTGCCAGCAGTCGGGGATTGGGAACAGATACGCAGTATTTT.

This clonotype was counted at least ten times. The V gene is TRBV6-2 or TRBV6-3, the J gene TRBJ2-2; the match to TRBD1 covers 11 bases. Trimming at V came to 4 bases and at J to 3 bases, leaving 7 bases not matched to a gene. The CDR3 is 17 amino acids. Germline CDR1 and CDR2: MNHEY and SVGEGT. The CDR3 region is CASSFEPGQGDTGELFF. The CDR3 DNA sequence: TGTGCCAGCAGTTTCGAACCGGGACAGGGGGACACCGGGGAGCTGTTTTTT.

The rearrangement links TRBV3-1 to TRBJ2-1, with D uncertain. Trimming pared 4 bases from V and 9 bases from J, leaving 7 bases between. The CDR3 sequence is 11 residues long. Germline CDR1 and CDR2: LGHDT and YNNKEL (reference sequence). The DNA of the CDR3 is TGTGCCAGCAGCCGAGCACGTGAGCAGTTCTTC. Protein: CASSRAREQFF.

This clonotype was detected many times. The chain recombines TRBV7-2 with TRBJ1-2; TRBD1 agrees at 9 bases. Germline CDR1 is SGHTA and CDR2 is FQGNSA. The length of the CDR3 is 13 residues. V dropped 5 bases and J dropped 8; count of bases not matched to a gene: 6. The DNA for the CDR3 is TGTGCCAGCAGCCCGGGGACAGGGCCCGGCTACACCTTC. It codes for CASSPGTGPGYTF.

J is TRBJ2-1 and V is TRBV18; D is unresolved. The germline V and J ends were trimmed by 2 bases and 0 bases, with 8 bases remaining between them. Germline CDR1 is KGHSH and CDR2 is LQKENI. This CDR3 is built from 15 residues. The CDR3, as DNA: TGTGCCAGCTCACCAGATCAGAGCTCCTACAATGAGCAGTTCTTC. Its translation is CASSPDQSSYNEQFF.

This rearrangement joins TRBV30 to TRBJ2-1; D possibly matches TRBD1 or TRBD2 (5 bases each). V was shortened by 5 bases and J by 5 bases, with 10 bases between the two germline ends. The CDR3 loop spans 12 amino acids. The V gene's germline CDR1 is GTSNPN and CDR2 SVGIG (reference sequence). DNA for the CDR3: TGTGCCTGGGGCTGGGGGAACAATGAGCAGTTCTTC. Residues: CAWGWGNNEQFF. Combining the CDR3 with reference TRBV30 and TRBJ2-1 gives the whole variable domain SQTIHQWPATLVQPVGSPLSLECTVEGTSNPNLYWYRQAAGRGLQLLFYSVGIGQISSEVPQNLSASRPQDRQFILSSKKLLLSDSGFYLCAWGWGNNEQFFGPGTRLTVL.

The chain carries TRBV12-3 or TRBV12-4 and TRBJ1-1; D is undetermined. V was shortened by 1 base and J by 0 bases, with 9 bases between the two germline ends. The CDR3 runs to 15 residues. DNA of the CDR3: TGTGCCAGCAGTTTAGACAGATTTATGAACACTGAAGCTTTCTTT. Protein product: CASSLDRFMNTEAFF.

There are many counts of this clonotype. The chain carries TRBV7-2 and TRBJ1-2; D not certain. V lost 5 bases and J lost 0, with 7 bases in between. Germline V gene lookup returns CDR1 SGHTA and CDR2 FQGNSA. The CDR3 runs to 13 residues. In DNA, the CDR3 is TGTGCCAGCAGCCTTGGACCTAACTATGGCTACACCTTC. This sequence encodes CASSLGPNYGYTF.

This clonotype was observed at least ten times. The chain has TRBV6-1 and TRBJ1-5; 9 bases map to TRBD1. The CDR3 consists of 15 residues. The J segment lost 6 bases and the V segment lost 7 bases, leaving 10 bases of the junction unmatched. Germline V gives CDR1 MNHNS, CDR2 SASEGT. This chain's CDR3 is CASTRTGARGQPQHF. The CDR3 DNA reads TGTGCCAGCACTAGGACAGGGGCGCGGGGTCAGCCCCAGCATTTT.

This clonotype was recorded at least ten times. The chain carries TRBV5-5 and TRBJ1-1; no reliable D call. The CDR3 sequence is 14 residues long. Trimming stripped 1 base from V and 1 base from J, with 8 bases between. From germline, CDR1 is SGHKS and CDR2 YYEKEE (reference sequence). Written as DNA, the CDR3 is TGTGCCAGCAGCTTGCTTCAACAGAACACTGAAGCTTTCTTT. It yields the protein CASSLLQQNTEAFF. The full variable domain, with the rest looked up from reference TRBV5-5 and TRBJ1-1, is DAGVTQSPTHLIKTRGQQVTLRCSPISGHKSVSWYQQVLGQGPQFIFQYYEKEERGRGNFPDRFSARQFPNYSSELNVNALLLGDSALYLCASSLLQQNTEAFFGQGTRLTVV.

At least ten counts were recorded for this clonotype. The gene calls are TRBV20-1 and TRBJ1-1; D not certain. CDR1 and CDR2 (germline): DFQATT, SNEGSKA (reference sequence). The length of the CDR3 is 13 residues. Trimming shortened V by 3 bases and J by 0 bases, and 8 bases separated the two germline ends. The CDR3 nucleotides read TGCAGTGCTAGTCACCCGTTGAACACTGAAGCTTTCTTT. It codes for CSASHPLNTEAFF.

This clonotype appeared many times. V and J are TRBV5-1 and TRBJ2-5; D ambiguous. The germline V gene encodes CDR1 SGHRS and CDR2 YFSETQ. This CDR3 contains 14 residues. Trimming left V 6 bases short and J 2 bases short, with 14 bases between. The CDR3 sequence is CASTPQPSQETQYF. The CDR3 nucleotides read TGCGCCAGCACCCCGCAACCATCTCAAGAGACCCAGTACTTC.

In this sample, this clonotype turned up many times. The chain employs TRBV7-2 and TRBJ1-2; 8 bases match TRBD1. The CDR3 has 14 amino acids. Per the germline V gene, CDR1 is SGHTA and CDR2 is FQGNSA. V lost 4 bases, J lost 0 bases, and 1 base stayed unmatched. The DNA of the CDR3 is TGTGCCAGCAGCTCAGGGGGCTCTAACTATGGCTACACCTTC. Its translation is CASSSGGSNYGYTF.

This clonotype was detected many times. The chain recombines TRBV11-3 with TRBJ2-2, with D unresolved. This CDR3 region has 16 residues. From germline, CDR1 is SGHNT and CDR2 YENEEA. Trimming took off 1 base at V and 1 base at J, with 10 bases between the two ends. CDR3 bases: TGTGCCAGCAGCTTAGTCTCTCCCGGGAACACCGGGGAGCTGTTTTTT. As protein: CASSLVSPGNTGELFF.

The sample holds many counts of this clonotype. The rearrangement joins TRBV7-2 to TRBJ1-5, with a tentative D call TRBD1 (5 bases). CDR3 length: 15 residues. V was cut by 1 base and J by 5 bases, with 12 bases left in between. CDR1 SGHTA and CDR2 FQGNSA come from the germline V gene. The CDR3 region is CASSLGQGPHQPQHF. The DNA for the CDR3 is TGTGCCAGCAGCTTAGGTCAGGGCCCCCATCAGCCCCAGCATTTT.

For this clonotype: This may arise from a read error, as a much more abundant clone is one base away. The chain joins TRBV28 to TRBJ1-5, with 8 bases that match TRBD1. Germline V lookup: CDR1 MDHEN, CDR2 SYDVKM. This CDR3 comprises 13 residues. The chain's CDR3 is CASTTGGVQPQQF. The DNA of the CDR3 is TGTGCCAGCACTACAGGGGGAGTTCAGCCCCAGCAGTTT. Supplemented by reference TRBV28 and TRBJ1-5, the full variable domain reads DVKVTQSSRYLVKRTGEKVFLECVQDMDHENMFWYRQDPGLGLRLIYFSYDVKMKEKGDIPEGYSVSREKKERFSLILESASTNQTSMYLCASTTGGVQPQQFGDGTRLSIL.

This clonotype was found many times. At one end the junction does not follow the germline gene, possibly because of a read error. The chain has TRBV28 and TRBJ1-6; D possibly corresponds to TRBD1 (5 bases). Germline assignment: CDR1 MDHEN and CDR2 SYDVKM. CDR3 length equals 13 residues. DNA of the CDR3: TGTGCCAGCAGTTCCCGGGACGTTCCTCCTGTTTACTTT. It encodes CASSSRDVPPVYF.

This clonotype has ten or more counts. The V and J genes are TRBV7-3 and TRBJ2-3; no firm D call. The CDR3 has 13 residues. Germline CDR1 is SGHTA and CDR2 is FQGTGA. The ends were cut back, 3 bases at V and 4 bases at J, with 8 bases in the middle. CDR3 protein: CASSLLLADTQYF. CDR3 sequence (DNA): TGTGCCAGCAGCTTGCTCCTGGCAGATACGCAGTATTTT.

This clonotype has ten or more counts. The V gene is TRBV5-4, the J gene TRBJ2-5; 7 bases fit TRBD2. This CDR3 contains 15 residues. V shed 2 bases, J shed 2 bases, and the junction held 6 bases outside the gene matches. Germline V lookup: CDR1 SGHNT, CDR2 YYREEE (reference sequence). CDR3: CASSFLGSGQETQYF. The CDR3 bases are TGTGCCAGCAGCTTTCTGGGTAGCGGGCAAGAGACCCAGTACTTC.